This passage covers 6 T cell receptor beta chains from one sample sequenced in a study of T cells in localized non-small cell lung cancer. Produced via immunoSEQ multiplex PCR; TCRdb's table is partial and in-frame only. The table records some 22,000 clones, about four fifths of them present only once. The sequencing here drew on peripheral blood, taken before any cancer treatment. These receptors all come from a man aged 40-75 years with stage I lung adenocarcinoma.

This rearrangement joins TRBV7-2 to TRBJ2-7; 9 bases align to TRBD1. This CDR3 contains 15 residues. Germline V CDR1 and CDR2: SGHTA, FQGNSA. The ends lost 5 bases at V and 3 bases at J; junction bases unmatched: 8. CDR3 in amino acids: CASSPAGTGYYEQYF. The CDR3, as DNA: TGTGCCAGCAGCCCAGCCGGGACAGGGTACTACGAGCAGTACTTC.

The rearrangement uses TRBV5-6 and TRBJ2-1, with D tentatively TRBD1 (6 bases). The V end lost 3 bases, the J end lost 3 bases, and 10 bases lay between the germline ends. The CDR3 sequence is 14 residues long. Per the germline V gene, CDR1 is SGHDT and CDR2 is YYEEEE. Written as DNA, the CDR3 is TGTGCCAGCAGCTCAATACAGGGCTACAATGAGCAGTTCTTC. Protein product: CASSSIQGYNEQFF.

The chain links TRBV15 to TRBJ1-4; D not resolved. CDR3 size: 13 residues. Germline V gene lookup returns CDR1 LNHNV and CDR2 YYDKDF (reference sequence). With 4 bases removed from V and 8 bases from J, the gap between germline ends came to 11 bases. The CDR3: CATSNVVTEKLFF. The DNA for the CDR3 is TGTGCCACCAGCAACGTGGTTACGGAAAAACTGTTTTTT. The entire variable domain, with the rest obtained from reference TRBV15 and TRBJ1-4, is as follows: DAMVIQNPRYQVTQFGKPVTLSCSQTLNHNVMYWYQQKSSQAPKLLFHYYDKDFNNEADTPDNFQSRRPNTSFCFLDIRSPGLGDTAMYLCATSNVVTEKLFFGSGTQLSVL.

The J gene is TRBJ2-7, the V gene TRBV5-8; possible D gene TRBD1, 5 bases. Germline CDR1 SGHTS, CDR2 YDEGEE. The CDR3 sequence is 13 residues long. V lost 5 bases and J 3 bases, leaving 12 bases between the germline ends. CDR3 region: CASSNSDIYEQYF. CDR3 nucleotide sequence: TGTGCCAGCAGTAACTCGGACATCTACGAGCAGTACTTC. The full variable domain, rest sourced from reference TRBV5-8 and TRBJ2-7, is EAGVTQSPTHLIKTRGQQATLRCSPISGHTSVYWYQQALGLGLQFLLWYDEGEERNRGNFPPRFSGRQFPNYSSELNVNALELEDSALYLCASSNSDIYEQYFGPGTRLTVT.

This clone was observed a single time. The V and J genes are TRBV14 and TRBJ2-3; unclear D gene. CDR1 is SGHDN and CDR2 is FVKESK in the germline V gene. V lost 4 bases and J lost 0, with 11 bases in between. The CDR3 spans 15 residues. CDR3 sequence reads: CASSPLGSSTDTQYF. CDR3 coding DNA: TGTGCCAGCAGCCCCCTCGGATCTAGCACAGATACGCAGTATTTT.

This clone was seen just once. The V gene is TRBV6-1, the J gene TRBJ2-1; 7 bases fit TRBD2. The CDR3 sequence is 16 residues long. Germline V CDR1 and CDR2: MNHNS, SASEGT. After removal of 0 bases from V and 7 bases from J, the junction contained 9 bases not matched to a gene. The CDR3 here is CASSEAVGGPMNEQFF. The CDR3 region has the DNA TGTGCCAGCAGTGAAGCGGTGGGAGGGCCGATGAATGAGCAGTTCTTC.